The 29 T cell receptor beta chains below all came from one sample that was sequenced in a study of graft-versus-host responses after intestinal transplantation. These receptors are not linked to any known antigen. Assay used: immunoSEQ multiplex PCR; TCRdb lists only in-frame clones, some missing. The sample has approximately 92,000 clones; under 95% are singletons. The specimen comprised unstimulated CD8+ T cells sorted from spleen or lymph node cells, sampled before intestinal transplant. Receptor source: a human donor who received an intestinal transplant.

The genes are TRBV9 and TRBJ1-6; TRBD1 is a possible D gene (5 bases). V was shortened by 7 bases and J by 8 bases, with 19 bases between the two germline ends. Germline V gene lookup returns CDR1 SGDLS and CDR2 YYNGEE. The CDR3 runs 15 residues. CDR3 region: CASGEGQGTDSPLHF. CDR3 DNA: TGTGCCAGCGGCGAGGGGCAGGGCACAGATTCACCCCTCCACTTT.

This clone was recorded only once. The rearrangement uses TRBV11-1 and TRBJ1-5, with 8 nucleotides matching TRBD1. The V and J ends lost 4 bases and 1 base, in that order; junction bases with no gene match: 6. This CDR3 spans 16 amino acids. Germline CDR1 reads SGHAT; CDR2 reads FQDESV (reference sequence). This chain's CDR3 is CASSYKTGESNQPQHF. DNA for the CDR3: TGTGCCAGCAGCTATAAGACAGGGGAAAGCAATCAGCCCCAGCATTTT.

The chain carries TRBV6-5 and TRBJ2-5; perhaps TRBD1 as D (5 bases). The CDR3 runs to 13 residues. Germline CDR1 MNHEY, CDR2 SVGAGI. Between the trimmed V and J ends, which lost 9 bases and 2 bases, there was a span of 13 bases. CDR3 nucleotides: TGTGCCAGAGATAACAGGCGGCAAGAGACCCAGTACTTC. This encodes CARDNRRQETQYF.

CDR3 in amino acids: CASSQGQTYEQYF. DNA of the CDR3: TGTGCCAGCAGCCAAGGACAGACCTACGAGCAGTACTTC. The chain couples TRBV11-3 to TRBJ2-7; TRBD1 might be the D (6 bases). CDR3 length equals 13 residues. CDR1 and CDR2 (germline): SGHNT, YENEEA. Trimming left V 5 bases short and J 2 bases short, with 10 bases between.

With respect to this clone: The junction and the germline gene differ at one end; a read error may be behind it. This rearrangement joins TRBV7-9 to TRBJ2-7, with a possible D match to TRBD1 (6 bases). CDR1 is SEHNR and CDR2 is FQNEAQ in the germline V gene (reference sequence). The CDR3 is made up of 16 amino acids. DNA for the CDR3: TGTGCCAGCAGCGAGAATACAGGGCCTAACTCCTACGAGCAGCACTTC. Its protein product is CASSENTGPNSYEQHF.

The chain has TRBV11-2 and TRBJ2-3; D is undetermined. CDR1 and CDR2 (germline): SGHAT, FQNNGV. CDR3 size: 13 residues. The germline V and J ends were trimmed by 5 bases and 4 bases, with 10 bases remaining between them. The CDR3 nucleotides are TGTGCCAGCAGCCACCCTACGGCAGATACGCAGTATTTT. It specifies CASSHPTADTQYF. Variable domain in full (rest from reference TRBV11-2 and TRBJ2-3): EAGVAQSPRYKIIEKRQSVAFWCNPISGHATLYWYQQILGQGPKLLIQFQNNGVVDDSQLPKDRFSAERLKGVDSTLKIQPAKLEDSAVYLCASSHPTADTQYFGPGTRLTVL.

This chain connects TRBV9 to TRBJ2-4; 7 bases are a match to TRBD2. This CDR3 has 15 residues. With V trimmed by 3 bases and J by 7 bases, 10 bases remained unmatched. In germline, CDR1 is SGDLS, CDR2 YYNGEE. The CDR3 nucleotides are TGTGCCAGCAGCGCCACCGGGACTAACAGTAACATTCAGTACTTC. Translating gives CASSATGTNSNIQYF.

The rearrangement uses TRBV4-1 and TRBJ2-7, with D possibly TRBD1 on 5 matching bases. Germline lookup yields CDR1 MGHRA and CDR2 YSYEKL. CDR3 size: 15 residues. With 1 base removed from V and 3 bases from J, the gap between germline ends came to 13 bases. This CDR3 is CASSQGTMPRYEQYF. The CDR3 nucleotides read TGCGCCAGCAGCCAAGGGACAATGCCACGCTACGAGCAGTACTTC.

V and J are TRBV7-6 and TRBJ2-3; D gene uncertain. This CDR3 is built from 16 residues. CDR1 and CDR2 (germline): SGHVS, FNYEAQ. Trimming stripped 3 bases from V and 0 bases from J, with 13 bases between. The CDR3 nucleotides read TGTGCCAGCAGCTTCTCTAGTTTTCTTAGCACAGATACGCAGTATTTT. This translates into CASSFSSFLSTDTQYF.

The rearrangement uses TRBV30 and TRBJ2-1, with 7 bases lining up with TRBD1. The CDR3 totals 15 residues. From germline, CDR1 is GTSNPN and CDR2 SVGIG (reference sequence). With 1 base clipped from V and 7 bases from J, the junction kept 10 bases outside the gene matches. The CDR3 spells CAWSARQGPWNEQFF. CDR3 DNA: TGTGCCTGGAGTGCACGACAGGGACCCTGGAATGAGCAGTTCTTC.

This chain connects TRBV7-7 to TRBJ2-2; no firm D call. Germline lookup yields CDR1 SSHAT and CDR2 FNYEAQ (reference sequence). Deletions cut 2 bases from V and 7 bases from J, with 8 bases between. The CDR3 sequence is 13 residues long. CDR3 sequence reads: CASSLQERGELFF. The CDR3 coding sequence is TGTGCCAGCAGCTTACAGGAGCGCGGGGAGCTGTTTTTT.

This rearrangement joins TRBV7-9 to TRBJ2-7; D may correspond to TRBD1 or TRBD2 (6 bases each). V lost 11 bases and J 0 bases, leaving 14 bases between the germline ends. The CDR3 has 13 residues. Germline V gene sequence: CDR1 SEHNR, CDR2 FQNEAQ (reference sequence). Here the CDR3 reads CAWGDKSSYEQYF. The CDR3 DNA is TGTGCCTGGGGGGACAAATCCTCCTACGAGCAGTACTTC. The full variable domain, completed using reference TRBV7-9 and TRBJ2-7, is DTGVSQNPRHKITKRGQNVTFRCDPISEHNRLYWYRQTLGQGPEFLTYFQNEAQLEKSRLLSDRFSAERPKGSFSTLEIQRTEQGDSAMYLCAWGDKSSYEQYFGPGTRLTVT.

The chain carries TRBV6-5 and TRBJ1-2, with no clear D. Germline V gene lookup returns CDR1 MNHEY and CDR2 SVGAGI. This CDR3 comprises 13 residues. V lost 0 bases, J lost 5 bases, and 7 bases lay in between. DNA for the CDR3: TGTGCCAGCAGTTACTCGTATAAGTATGGCTACACCTTC. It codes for CASSYSYKYGYTF.

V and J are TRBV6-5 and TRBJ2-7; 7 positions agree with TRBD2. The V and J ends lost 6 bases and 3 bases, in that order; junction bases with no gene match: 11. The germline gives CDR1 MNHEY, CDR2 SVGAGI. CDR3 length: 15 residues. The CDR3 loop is CASSTTSEPYYEQYF. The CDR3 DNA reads TGTGCCAGCAGCACAACTAGCGAACCGTACTACGAGCAGTACTTC.

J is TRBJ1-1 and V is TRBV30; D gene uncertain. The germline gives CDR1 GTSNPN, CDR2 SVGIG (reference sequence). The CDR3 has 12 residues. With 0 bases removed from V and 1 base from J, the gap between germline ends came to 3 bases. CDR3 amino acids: CAWSVANTEAFF. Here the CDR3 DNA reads TGTGCCTGGAGTGTGGCGAACACTGAAGCTTTCTTT.

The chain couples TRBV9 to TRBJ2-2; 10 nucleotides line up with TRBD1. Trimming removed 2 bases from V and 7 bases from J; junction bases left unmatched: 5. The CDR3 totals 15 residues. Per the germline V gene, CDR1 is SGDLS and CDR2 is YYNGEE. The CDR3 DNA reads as TGTGCCAGCAGCGTTCGGGACAGGGGTAACGGGGAGCTGTTTTTT. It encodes CASSVRDRGNGELFF.

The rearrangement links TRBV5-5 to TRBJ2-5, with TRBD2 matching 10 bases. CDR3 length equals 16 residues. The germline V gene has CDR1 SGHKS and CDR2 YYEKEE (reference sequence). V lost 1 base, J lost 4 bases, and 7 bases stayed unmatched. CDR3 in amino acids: CASSLPSGRGRETQYF. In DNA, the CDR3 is TGTGCCAGCAGCTTGCCTAGCGGGAGAGGGCGAGAGACCCAGTACTTC.

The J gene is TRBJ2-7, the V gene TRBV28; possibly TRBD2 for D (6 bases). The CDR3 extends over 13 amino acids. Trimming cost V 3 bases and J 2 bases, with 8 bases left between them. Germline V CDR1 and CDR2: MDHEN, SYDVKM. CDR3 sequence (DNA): TGTGCCAGCAGTTTTCGGGGGACCTACGAGCAGTACTTC. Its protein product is CASSFRGTYEQYF.

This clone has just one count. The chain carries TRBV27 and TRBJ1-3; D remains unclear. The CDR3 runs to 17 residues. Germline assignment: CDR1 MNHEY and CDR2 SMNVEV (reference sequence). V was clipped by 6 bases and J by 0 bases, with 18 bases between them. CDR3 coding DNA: TGTGCCAGCAGCCCATACCTAGGTCGTGACTCTGGAAACACCATATATTTT. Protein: CASSPYLGRDSGNTIYF.

The DNA for the CDR3 is TGTGCCAGCAGTTTATTCAGGGCTCACTATGGCTACACCTTC. It specifies CASSLFRAHYGYTF. The chain couples TRBV28 to TRBJ1-2; possibly TRBD1 for D (5 bases). Germline V gene sequence: CDR1 MDHEN, CDR2 SYDVKM. V was pared by 1 base and J by 3 bases, with 9 bases between. The CDR3 is made up of 14 amino acids.

CDR3 residues: CASSLSSAAAITGNEQFF. The CDR3 DNA follows: TGTGCCAGCAGCTTAAGCTCCGCCGCCGCGATTACGGGGAATGAGCAGTTCTTC. This chain connects TRBV7-3 to TRBJ2-1; the D gene is possibly TRBD2 (5 bases). V was pared by 1 base and J by 7 bases, with 23 bases between. The length of the CDR3 is 18 residues. Per the germline V gene, CDR1 is SGHTA and CDR2 is FQGTGA.

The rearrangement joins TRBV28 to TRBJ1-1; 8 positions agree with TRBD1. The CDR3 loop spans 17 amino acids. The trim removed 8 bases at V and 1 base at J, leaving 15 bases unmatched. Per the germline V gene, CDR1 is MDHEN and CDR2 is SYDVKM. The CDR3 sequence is CASLSGQGWIGNTEAFF. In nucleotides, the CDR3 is TGTGCCAGCCTGTCTGGACAGGGTTGGATCGGGAACACTGAAGCTTTCTTT.

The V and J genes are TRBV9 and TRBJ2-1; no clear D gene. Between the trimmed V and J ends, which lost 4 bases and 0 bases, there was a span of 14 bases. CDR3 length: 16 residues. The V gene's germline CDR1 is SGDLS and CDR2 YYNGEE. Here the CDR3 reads CASSPELGSSYNEQFF. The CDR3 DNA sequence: TGTGCCAGCAGCCCCGAACTCGGAAGCTCCTACAATGAGCAGTTCTTC.

This CDR3 is CASSSFDSMNTEAFF. The CDR3 DNA follows: TGTGCCAGCAGCTCGTTCGACAGTATGAACACTGAAGCTTTCTTT. The chain links TRBV7-9 to TRBJ1-1; possible D gene TRBD1, 5 bases. This CDR3 comprises 15 residues. Germline CDR1 reads SEHNR; CDR2 reads FQNEAQ (reference sequence). The V and J ends lost 4 bases and 0 bases respectively, with 12 bases between them. The whole variable domain, remainder taken from reference TRBV7-9 and TRBJ1-1, is DTGVSQNPRHKITKRGQNVTFRCDPISEHNRLYWYRQTLGQGPEFLTYFQNEAQLEKSRLLSDRFSAERPKGSFSTLEIQRTEQGDSAMYLCASSSFDSMNTEAFFGQGTRLTVV.

The CDR3 bases are TGCGCCAGCAGCTCCGGGACTAGCGGCTTCACAGATACGCAGTATTTT. This encodes CASSSGTSGFTDTQYF. The chain employs TRBV5-1 and TRBJ2-3; 11 bases align to TRBD2. The V gene end was trimmed by 3 bases and the J gene end by 2 bases; junction bases not matched to a gene: 5. CDR1 SGHRS and CDR2 YFSETQ come from the germline V gene. This CDR3 is built from 16 residues. The entire variable domain, with the rest obtained from reference TRBV5-1 and TRBJ2-3, is as follows: KAGVTQTPRYLIKTRGQQVTLSCSPISGHRSVSWYQQTPGQGLQFLFEYFSETQRNKGNFPGRFSGRQFSNSRSEMNVSTLELGDSALYLCASSSGTSGFTDTQYFGPGTRLTVL.

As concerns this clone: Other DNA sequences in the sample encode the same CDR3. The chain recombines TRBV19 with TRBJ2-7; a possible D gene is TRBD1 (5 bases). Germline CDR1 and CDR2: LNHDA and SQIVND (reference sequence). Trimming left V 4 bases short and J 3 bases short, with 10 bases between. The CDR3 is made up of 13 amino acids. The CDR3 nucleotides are TGTGCCAGTAGTACTGGACACAACTACGAGCAGTACTTC. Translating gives CASSTGHNYEQYF.

The DNA for the CDR3 is TGTGCCAGCAGCCCAAGATCAGGGGGCTACGAGCAGTACTTC. Translating it yields CASSPRSGGYEQYF. The chain uses TRBV14 and TRBJ2-7; 7 nucleotides agree with TRBD1. V gave up 4 bases and J gave up 3 bases; unmatched junction bases: 6. CDR3 length: 14 residues. CDR1 SGHDN and CDR2 FVKESK come from the germline V gene.

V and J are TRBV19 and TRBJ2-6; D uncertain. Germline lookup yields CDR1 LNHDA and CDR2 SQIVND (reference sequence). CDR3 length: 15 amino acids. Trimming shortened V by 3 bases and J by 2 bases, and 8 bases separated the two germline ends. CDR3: CASSMNGPGANVLTF. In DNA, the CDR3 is TGTGCCAGTAGTATGAACGGGCCTGGGGCCAACGTCCTGACTTTC.

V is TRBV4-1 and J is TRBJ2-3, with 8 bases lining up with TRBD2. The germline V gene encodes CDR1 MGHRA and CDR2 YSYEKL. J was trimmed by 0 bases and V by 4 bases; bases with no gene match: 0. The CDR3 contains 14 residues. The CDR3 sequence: CASSLAGSTDTQYF. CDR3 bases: TGCGCCAGCAGCCTAGCGGGGAGCACAGATACGCAGTATTTT.